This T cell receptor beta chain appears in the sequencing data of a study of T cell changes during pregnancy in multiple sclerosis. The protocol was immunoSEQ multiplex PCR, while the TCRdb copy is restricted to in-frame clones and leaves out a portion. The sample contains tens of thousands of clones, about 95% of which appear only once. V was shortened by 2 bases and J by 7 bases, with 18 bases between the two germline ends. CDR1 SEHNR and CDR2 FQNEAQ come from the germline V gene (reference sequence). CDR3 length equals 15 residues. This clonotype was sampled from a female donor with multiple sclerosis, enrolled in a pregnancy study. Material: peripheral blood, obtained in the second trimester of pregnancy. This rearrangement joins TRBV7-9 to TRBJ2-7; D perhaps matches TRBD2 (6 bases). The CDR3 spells CASSLFVAAPAEQYF. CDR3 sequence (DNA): TGTGCCAGCAGCTTATTTGTAGCGGCTCCGGCGGAGCAGTACTTC. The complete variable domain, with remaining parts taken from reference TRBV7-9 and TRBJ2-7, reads DTGVSQNPRHKITKRGQNVTFRCDPISEHNRLYWYRQTLGQGPEFLTYFQNEAQLEKSRLLSDRFSAERPKGSFSTLEIQRTEQGDSAMYLCASSLFVAAPAEQYFGPGTRLTVT.